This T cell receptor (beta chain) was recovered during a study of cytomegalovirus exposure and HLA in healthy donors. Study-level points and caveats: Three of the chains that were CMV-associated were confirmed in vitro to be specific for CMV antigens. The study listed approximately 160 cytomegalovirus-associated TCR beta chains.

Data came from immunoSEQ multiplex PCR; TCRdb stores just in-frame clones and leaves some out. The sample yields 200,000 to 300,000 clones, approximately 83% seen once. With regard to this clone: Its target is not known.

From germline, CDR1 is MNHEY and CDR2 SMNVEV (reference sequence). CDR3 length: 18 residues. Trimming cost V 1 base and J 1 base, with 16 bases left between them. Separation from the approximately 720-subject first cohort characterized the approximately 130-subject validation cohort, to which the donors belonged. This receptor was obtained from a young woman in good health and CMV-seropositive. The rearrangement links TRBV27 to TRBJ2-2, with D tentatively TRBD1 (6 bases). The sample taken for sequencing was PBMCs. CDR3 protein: CASSLFGQLGGNTGELFF. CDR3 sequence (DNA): TGTGCCAGCAGTTTATTCGGCCAATTAGGGGGGAACACCGGGGAGCTGTTTTTT.